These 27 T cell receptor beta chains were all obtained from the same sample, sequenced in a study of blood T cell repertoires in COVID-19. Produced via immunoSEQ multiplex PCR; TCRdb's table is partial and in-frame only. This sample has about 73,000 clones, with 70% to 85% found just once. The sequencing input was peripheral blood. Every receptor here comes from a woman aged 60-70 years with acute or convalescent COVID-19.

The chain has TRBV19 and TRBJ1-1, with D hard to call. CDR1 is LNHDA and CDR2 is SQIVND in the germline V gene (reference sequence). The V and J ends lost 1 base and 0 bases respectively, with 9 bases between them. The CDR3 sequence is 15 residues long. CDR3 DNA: TGTGCCAGTAGTATAGGCCTCGGGATGAACACTGAAGCTTTCTTT. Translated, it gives CASSIGLGMNTEAFF.

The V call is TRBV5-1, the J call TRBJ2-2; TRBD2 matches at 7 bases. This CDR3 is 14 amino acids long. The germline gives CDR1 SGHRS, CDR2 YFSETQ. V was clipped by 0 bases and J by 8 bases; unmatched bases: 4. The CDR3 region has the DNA TGCGCCAGCAGCTTGGGGACTAGTGCGGGGGAGCTGTTTTTT. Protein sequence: CASSLGTSAGELFF.

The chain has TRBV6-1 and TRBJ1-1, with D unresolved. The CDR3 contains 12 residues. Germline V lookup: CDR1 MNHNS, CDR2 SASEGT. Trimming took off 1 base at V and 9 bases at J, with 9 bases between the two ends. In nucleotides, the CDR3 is TGTGCCAGCAGTGAAGGGGCCCTAAAAGCTTTCTTT. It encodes CASSEGALKAFF.

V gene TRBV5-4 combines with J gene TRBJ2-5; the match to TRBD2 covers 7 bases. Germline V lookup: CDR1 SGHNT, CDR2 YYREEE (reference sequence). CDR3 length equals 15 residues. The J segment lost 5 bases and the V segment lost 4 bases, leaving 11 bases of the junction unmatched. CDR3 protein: CASSPGGLAAETQYF. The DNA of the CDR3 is TGTGCCAGCAGCCCGGGAGGTCTAGCGGCTGAGACCCAGTACTTC. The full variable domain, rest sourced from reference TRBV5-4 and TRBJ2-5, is ETGVTQSPTHLIKTRGQQVTLRCSSQSGHNTVSWYQQALGQGPQFIFQYYREEENGRGNFPPRFSGLQFPNYSSELNVNALELDDSALYLCASSPGGLAAETQYFGPGTRLLVL.

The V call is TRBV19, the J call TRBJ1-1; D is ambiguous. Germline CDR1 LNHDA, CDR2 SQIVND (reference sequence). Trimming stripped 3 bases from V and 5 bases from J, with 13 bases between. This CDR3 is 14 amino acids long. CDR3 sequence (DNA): TGTGCCAGTAGTATTATCGGAGGACGGACTGAAGCTTTCTTT. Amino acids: CASSIIGGRTEAFF.

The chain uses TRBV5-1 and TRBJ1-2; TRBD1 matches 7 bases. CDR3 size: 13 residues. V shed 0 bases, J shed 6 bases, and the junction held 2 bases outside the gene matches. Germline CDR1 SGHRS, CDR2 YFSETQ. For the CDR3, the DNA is TGCGCCAGCAGCTTGGGACAGGGAAATGGCTACACCTTC. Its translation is CASSLGQGNGYTF.

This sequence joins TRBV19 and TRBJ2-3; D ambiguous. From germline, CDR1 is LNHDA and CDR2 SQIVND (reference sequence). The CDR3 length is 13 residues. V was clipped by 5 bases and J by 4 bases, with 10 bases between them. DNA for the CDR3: TGTGCCAGTAGTGCCTCCGGTGCAGATACGCAGTATTTT. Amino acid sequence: CASSASGADTQYF.

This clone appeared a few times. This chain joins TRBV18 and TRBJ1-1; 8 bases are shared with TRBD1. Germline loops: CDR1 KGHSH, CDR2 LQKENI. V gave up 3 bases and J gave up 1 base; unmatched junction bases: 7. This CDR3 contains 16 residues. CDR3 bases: TGTGCCAGCTCACCCCAGGGGGCAGGGACGAACACTGAAGCTTTCTTT. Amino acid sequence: CASSPQGAGTNTEAFF.

CDR3 in DNA: TGTGCCAGCAGCCAAATAGACGGGGTATTTAATGAGCAGTTCTTC. This sequence encodes CASSQIDGVFNEQFF. The gene calls are TRBV3-1 (or the pseudogene TRBV3-2) and TRBJ2-1; tentative D call: TRBD2 (5 bases). Germline V gene sequence: CDR1 LGHDT, CDR2 YNNKEL (reference sequence). The CDR3 totals 15 residues. The V and J ends lost 2 bases and 7 bases respectively, with 15 bases between them.

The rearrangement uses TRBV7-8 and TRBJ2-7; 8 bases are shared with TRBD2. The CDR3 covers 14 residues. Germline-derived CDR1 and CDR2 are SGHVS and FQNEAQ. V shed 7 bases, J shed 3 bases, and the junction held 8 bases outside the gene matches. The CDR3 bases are TGTGCCAGCATCCCCCGGGGGGGGCGCTACGAGCAGTACTTC. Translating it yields CASIPRGGRYEQYF. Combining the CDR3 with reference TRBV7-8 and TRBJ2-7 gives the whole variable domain GAGVSQSPRYKVAKRGQDVALRCDPISGHVSLFWYQQALGQGPEFLTYFQNEAQLDKSGLPSDRFFAERPEGSVSTLKIQRTQQEDSAVYLCASIPRGGRYEQYFGPGTRLTVT.

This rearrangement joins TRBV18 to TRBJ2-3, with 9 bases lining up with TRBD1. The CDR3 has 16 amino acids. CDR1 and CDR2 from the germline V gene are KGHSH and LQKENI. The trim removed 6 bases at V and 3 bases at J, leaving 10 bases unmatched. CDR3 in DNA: TGTGCCAGCTCCCTCATTTCCGGGACAGGGACAGATACGCAGTATTTT. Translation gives CASSLISGTGTDTQYF. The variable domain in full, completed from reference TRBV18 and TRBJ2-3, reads NAGVMQNPRHLVRRRGQEARLRCSPMKGHSHVYWYRQLPEEGLKFMVYLQKENIIDESGMPKERFSAEFPKEGPSILRIQQVVRGDSAAYFCASSLISGTGTDTQYFGPGTRLTVL.

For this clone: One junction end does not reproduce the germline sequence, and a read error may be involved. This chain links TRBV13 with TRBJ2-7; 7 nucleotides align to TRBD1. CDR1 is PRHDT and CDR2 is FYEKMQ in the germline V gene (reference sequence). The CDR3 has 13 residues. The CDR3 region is CASSTGRGDRLPF. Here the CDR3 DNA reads TGTGCCAGCAGCACGGGGAGAGGGGACAGACTCCCCTTC.

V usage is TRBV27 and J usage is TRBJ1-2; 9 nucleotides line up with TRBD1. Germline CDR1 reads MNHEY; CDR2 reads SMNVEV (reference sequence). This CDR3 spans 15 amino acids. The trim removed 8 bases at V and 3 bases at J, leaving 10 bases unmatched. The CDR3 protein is CASREGQGLYYGYTF. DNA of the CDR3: TGTGCCAGCCGAGAGGGACAGGGCCTCTACTATGGCTACACCTTC.

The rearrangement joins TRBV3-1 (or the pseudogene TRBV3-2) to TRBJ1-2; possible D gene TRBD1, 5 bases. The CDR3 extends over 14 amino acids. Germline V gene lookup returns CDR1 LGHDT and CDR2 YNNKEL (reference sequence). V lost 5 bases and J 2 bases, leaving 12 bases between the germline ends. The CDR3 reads CASSRVGGNYGYTF. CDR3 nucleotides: TGTGCCAGCAGCAGGGTGGGGGGGAACTATGGCTACACCTTC.

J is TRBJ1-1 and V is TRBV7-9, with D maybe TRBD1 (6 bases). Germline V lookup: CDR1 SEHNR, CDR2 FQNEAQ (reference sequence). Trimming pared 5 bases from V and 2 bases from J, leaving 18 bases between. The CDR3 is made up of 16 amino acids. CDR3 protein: CASSPPRRGGNTEAFF. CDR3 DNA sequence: TGTGCCAGCAGCCCCCCCCGGCGGGGGGGCAACACTGAAGCTTTCTTT.

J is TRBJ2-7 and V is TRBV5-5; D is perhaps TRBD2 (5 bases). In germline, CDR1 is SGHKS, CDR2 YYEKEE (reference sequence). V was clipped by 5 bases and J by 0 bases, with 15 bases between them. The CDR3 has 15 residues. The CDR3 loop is CASRRTLELSYEQYF. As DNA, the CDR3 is TGTGCCAGCAGGAGGACTTTGGAACTCTCCTACGAGCAGTACTTC.

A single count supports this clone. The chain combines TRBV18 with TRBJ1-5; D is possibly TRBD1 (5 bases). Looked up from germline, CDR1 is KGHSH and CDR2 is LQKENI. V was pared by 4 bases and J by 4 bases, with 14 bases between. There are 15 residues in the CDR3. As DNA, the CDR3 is TGTGCCAGCTCACTGTCCCGGGACTATAATCAGCCCCAGCATTTT. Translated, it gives CASSLSRDYNQPQHF.

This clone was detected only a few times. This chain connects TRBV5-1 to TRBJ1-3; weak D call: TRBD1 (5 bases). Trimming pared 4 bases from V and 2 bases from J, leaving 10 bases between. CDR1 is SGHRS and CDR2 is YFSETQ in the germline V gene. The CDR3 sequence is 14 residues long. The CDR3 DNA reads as TGCGCCAGCAGCCGCGGGACTCCTGGAAACACCATATATTTT. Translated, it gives CASSRGTPGNTIYF.

This CDR3 reads CAWSSASGSFTDTQYF. The DNA of the CDR3 is TGTGCCTGGAGTTCGGCTAGCGGGAGTTTCACAGATACGCAGTATTTT. The J gene is TRBJ2-3, the V gene TRBV30, with 10 bases matching TRBD2. Germline-derived CDR1 and CDR2 are GTSNPN and SVGIG (reference sequence). This CDR3 is 16 amino acids long. After removal of 2 bases from V and 2 bases from J, the junction contained 7 bases not matched to a gene. The full variable domain, in which reference TRBV30 and TRBJ2-3 provide the parts outside the CDR3, is SQTIHQWPATLVQPVGSPLSLECTVEGTSNPNLYWYRQAAGRGLQLLFYSVGIGQISSEVPQNLSASRPQDRQFILSSKKLLLSDSGFYLCAWSSASGSFTDTQYFGPGTRLTVL.

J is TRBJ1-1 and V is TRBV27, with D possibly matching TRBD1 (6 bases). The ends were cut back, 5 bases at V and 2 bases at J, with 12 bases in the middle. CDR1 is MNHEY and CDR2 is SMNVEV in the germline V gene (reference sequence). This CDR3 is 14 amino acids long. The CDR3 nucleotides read TGTGCCAGCAGTAGAAGGGACATCAACACTGAAGCTTTCTTT. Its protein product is CASSRRDINTEAFF.

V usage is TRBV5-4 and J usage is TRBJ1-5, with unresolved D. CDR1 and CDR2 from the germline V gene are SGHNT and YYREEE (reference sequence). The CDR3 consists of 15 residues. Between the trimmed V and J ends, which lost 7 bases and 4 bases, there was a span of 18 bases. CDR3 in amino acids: CASSLAGSSNQPQHF. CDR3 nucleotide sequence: TGTGCCAGCTCCCTTGCGGGTTCATCAAATCAGCCCCAGCATTTT.

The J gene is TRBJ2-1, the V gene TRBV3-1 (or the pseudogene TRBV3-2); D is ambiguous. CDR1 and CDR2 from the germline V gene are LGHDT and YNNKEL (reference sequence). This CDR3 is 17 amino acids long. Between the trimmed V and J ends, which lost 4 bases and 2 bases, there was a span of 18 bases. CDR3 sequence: CASSPFRRLNTYNEQFF. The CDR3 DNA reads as TGTGCCAGCAGCCCCTTCCGAAGACTGAACACCTACAATGAGCAGTTCTTC.

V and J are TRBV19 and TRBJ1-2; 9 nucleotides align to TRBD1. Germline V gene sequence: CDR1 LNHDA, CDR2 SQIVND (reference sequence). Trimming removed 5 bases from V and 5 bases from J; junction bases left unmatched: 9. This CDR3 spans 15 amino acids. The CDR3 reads CASSVPGQGRYGYTF. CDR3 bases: TGTGCCAGTAGTGTCCCGGGACAGGGACGGTATGGCTACACCTTC.

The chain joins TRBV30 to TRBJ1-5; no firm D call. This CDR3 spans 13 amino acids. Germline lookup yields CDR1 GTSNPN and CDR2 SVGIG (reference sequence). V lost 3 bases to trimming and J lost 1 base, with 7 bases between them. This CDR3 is CAWSPRSNQPQHF. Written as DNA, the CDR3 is TGTGCCTGGAGCCCGAGAAGCAATCAGCCCCAGCATTTT.

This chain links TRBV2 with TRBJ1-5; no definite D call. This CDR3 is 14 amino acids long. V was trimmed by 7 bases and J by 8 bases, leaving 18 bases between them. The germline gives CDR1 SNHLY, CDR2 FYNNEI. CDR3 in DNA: TGTGCCAGCATGGAGGCCCGCGGTAATGAGCCCCAGCATTTT. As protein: CASMEARGNEPQHF.

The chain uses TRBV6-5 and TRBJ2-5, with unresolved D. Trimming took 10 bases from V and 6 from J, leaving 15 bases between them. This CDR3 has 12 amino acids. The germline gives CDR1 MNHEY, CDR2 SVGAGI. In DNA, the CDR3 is TGTGCCACATCAGTGGGCAGCCAGACCCAGTACTTC. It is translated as CATSVGSQTQYF.

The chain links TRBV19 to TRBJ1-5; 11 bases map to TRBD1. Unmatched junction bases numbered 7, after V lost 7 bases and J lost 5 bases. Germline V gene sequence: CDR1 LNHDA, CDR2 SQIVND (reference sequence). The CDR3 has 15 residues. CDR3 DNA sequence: TGTGCCAGTACCCGGACAGGGGGCGTCGATCAGCCCCAGCATTTT. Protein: CASTRTGGVDQPQHF.